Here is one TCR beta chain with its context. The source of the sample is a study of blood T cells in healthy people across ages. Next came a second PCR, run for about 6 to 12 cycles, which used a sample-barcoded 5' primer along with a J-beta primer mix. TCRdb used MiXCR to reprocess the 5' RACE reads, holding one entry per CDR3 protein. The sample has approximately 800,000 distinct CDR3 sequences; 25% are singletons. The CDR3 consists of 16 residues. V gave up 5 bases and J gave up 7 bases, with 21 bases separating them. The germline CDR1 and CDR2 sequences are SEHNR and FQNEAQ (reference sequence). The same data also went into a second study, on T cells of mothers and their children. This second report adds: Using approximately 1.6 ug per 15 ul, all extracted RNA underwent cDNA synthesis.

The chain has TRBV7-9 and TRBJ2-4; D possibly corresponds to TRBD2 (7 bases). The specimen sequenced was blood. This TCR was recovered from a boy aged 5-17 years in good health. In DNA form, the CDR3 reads TGTGCCAGCAGCCCGGCAACTAGCGCCACAGGGAACATTCAGTACTTC. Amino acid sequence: CASSPATSATGNIQYF. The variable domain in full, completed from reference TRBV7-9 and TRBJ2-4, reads DTGVSQNPRHKITKRGQNVTFRCDPISEHNRLYWYRQTLGQGPEFLTYFQNEAQLEKSRLLSDRFSAERPKGSFSTLEIQRTEQGDSAMYLCASSPATSATGNIQYFGAGTRLSVL.